The source of this T cell receptor (beta chain) is a study of T cell responses to AZD1222 COVID-19 vaccine. Findings and limits, study-wide: Donors, mostly white British, included more females; clonal diversity was possibly underestimated. The study found Spike-specific TCR breadth and depth rose after two AZD1222 doses.

Sequencing was performed with immunoSEQ multiplex PCR; in TCRdb, only in-frame clones are kept and a portion is missing. This table holds around 270,000 clones, approximately 94% found once. There are many counts of this clone. Antigen unknown. The sequences come from peripheral blood, collected 28 days after the second AZD1222 dose. The origin of this receptor is an adult who received the AZD1222 COVID-19 vaccine.

The CDR3 coding sequence is TGTGCCAGCAGCCGCACCGGGGAGCTGTTTTTT. This encodes CASSRTGELFF. This chain links TRBV12-3 or TRBV12-4 with TRBJ2-2; D uncertain. The CDR3 sequence is 11 residues long. The V end lost 6 bases, the J end lost 4 bases, and 3 bases lay between the germline ends.